The following is a T cell receptor beta chain sequence with its context. The record originates from a study of blood T cell repertoires in COVID-19. Assay used: immunoSEQ multiplex PCR; TCRdb lists only in-frame clones, some missing. The sample carries some 39,000 clones, about 86% recorded once. The CDR3 length is 15 residues. The V segment lost 3 bases and the J segment 5 bases; nucleotides outside the gene matches: 7. Per germline, CDR1 SGHAT and CDR2 FQDESV (reference sequence). V gene TRBV11-1 combines with J gene TRBJ2-5, with 9 bases identical to TRBD2. The TCR originated in a man aged 35 to 55 with active COVID-19. The sequencing sample was made of peripheral blood. The CDR3 DNA reads TGTGCCAGCAGCTTTGGCGGGAGGGGTATGGAGACCCAGTACTTC. Its protein product is CASSFGGRGMETQYF.